Below are 10 T cell receptor beta chains sequenced from a single sample in a study of T cells after yellow fever vaccination. MiXCR, run by TCRdb on the 5' RACE reads, gives a single entry per CDR3 protein. The repertoire holds approximately 600,000 distinct CDR3 sequences, with 12% as singletons. The sequences come from PBMCs, collected on the day of the yellow fever booster vaccination. Receptors were obtained from a man younger than 45 who received the YFV17D yellow fever vaccine.

This clonotype was counted only a few times. The rearrangement links TRBV9 to TRBJ2-5; TRBD2 matches at 9 bases. The CDR3 totals 14 residues. In germline, CDR1 is SGDLS, CDR2 YYNGEE. V shed 4 bases, J shed 2 bases, and the junction held 3 bases outside the gene matches. The CDR3 region is CASSISGRQETQYF. The CDR3 DNA is TGTGCCAGCAGCATTAGCGGGAGACAAGAGACCCAGTACTTC.

The V call is TRBV5-1, the J call TRBJ2-1, with 10 positions matching TRBD2. Germline CDR1 is SGHRS and CDR2 is YFSETQ. The CDR3 totals 20 residues. V shed 0 bases and J 2 bases; nucleotides not matched to a gene: 14. CDR3 sequence: CASSLEAGLGLAAAYNEQFF. The CDR3 bases are TGCGCCAGCAGCTTGGAGGCCGGGCTTGGACTAGCGGCAGCCTACAATGAGCAGTTCTTC.

This clonotype occurred a few times. The chain is built from TRBV7-2 and TRBJ2-7; D is perhaps TRBD1 or TRBD2 (5 bases each). The germline CDR1 and CDR2 sequences are SGHTA and FQGNSA. The CDR3 contains 14 residues. V dropped 2 bases and J dropped 2 bases, with 10 bases sitting between them. CDR3 amino acids: CASSLYGTPYEQYF. The CDR3, as DNA: TGTGCCAGCAGCTTATATGGGACCCCCTACGAGCAGTACTTC.

This chain joins TRBV6-4 and TRBJ2-1, with D perhaps matching TRBD1 or TRBD2 (5 bases each). Per the germline V gene, CDR1 is MRHNA and CDR2 is SNTAGT. V was shortened by 4 bases and J by 2 bases, with 12 bases between the two germline ends. This CDR3 is 15 amino acids long. Here the CDR3 DNA reads TGTGCCAGCAGTGGCCTCGGGGCGGCCTACAATGAGCAGTTCTTC. Its protein product is CASSGLGAAYNEQFF.

This clonotype was seen only a few times. The gene calls are TRBV7-2 and TRBJ2-7; 13 nucleotides agree with TRBD2. The J segment lost 4 bases and the V segment lost 7 bases, leaving 4 bases of the junction unmatched. The germline V gene has CDR1 SGHTA and CDR2 FQGNSA. The CDR3 extends over 14 amino acids. DNA of the CDR3: TGTGCCAGCAACTCACTAGCGGGAGGGTACGAGCAGTACTTC. This encodes CASNSLAGGYEQYF.

This clonotype was recorded at least ten times. V and J are TRBV5-4 and TRBJ2-2; D gene uncertain. The CDR3 loop spans 20 amino acids. The germline V gene has CDR1 SGHNT and CDR2 YYREEE (reference sequence). Deletions cut 0 bases from V and 6 bases from J, with 27 bases between. DNA for the CDR3: TGTGCCAGCAGCTTGGCCTACCCGGTGGTGGAAGCCGTCGCTCCCGGGGAGCTGTTTTTT. Amino acids: CASSLAYPVVEAVAPGELFF. The variable domain in full, with the rest retrieved from reference TRBV5-4 and TRBJ2-2, is ETGVTQSPTHLIKTRGQQVTLRCSSQSGHNTVSWYQQALGQGPQFIFQYYREEENGRGNFPPRFSGLQFPNYSSELNVNALELDDSALYLCASSLAYPVVEAVAPGELFFGEGSRLTVL.

This chain links TRBV6-5 with TRBJ2-4; weak D call: TRBD2 (7 bases). Germline CDR1 and CDR2: MNHEY and SVGAGI. Trimming removed 0 bases at V and 5 bases at J, with 14 bases between. The CDR3 is 16 residues long. This CDR3 is CASSYSGRGGENIQYF. The CDR3 bases are TGTGCCAGCAGTTACTCGGGCAGGGGAGGGGAAAACATTCAGTACTTC.

The CDR3 loop is CASSFAPGATNEQFF. CDR3 nucleotide sequence: TGTGCCAGCAGCTTCGCGCCCGGGGCAACCAATGAGCAGTTCTTC. The V call is TRBV3-1, the J call TRBJ2-1; D tentatively fits TRBD1 or TRBD2 (5 bases each). Germline CDR1 is LGHDT and CDR2 is YNNKEL (reference sequence). V was clipped by 5 bases and J by 6 bases, with 17 bases between them. The CDR3 length is 15 residues.

Ten or more counts support this clonotype. This rearrangement joins TRBV30 to TRBJ2-1; unclear D gene. The V end was cut by 5 bases, the J end by 3 bases, with 11 bases between. Germline values: CDR1 GTSNPN, CDR2 SVGIG (reference sequence). This CDR3 is built from 13 residues. The CDR3 nucleotides read TGTGCCTGGGTTAGACGAAACTACAATGAGCAGTTCTTC. This codes for CAWVRRNYNEQFF.

The chain employs TRBV19 and TRBJ2-7; 7 positions agree with TRBD1. Germline V gives CDR1 LNHDA, CDR2 SQIVND (reference sequence). The CDR3 covers 13 residues. The junction had 3 bases not matched to a gene; V was cut back by 7 bases and J by 0 bases. The CDR3 region is CASKDRSSYEQYF. The CDR3 DNA sequence: TGTGCCAGTAAGGACAGGAGCTCCTACGAGCAGTACTTC.